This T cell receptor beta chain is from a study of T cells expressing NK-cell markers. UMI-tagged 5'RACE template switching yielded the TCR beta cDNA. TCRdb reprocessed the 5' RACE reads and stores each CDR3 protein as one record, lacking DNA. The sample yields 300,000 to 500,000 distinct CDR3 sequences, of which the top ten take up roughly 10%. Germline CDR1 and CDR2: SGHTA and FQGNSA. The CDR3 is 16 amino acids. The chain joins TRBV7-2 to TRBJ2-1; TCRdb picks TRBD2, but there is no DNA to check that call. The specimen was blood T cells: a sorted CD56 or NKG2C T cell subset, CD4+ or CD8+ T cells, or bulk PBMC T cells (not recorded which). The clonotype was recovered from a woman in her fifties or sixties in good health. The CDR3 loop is CASSQKVRALYNEQFF.